Only a few counts were recorded for the clone carrying this T cell receptor (beta chain). This entry is derived from a study of blood T cells in healthy people across ages. A J-beta primer mix and a sample-barcoded 5' primer were used in a second PCR of about 7 to 12 cycles. TCRdb re-analysed the 5' RACE reads in MiXCR, keeping a single row per CDR3 protein. The table lists 1.5 million to 1.8 million distinct CDR3 sequences, less than 45% of them singletons, with about 3.8% in the top ten. The sequence derives from a woman between 18 and 30 years old in good health. Specimen: blood.

In DNA, the CDR3 is TGTGCCAGCAGGACAGGGATGAGCAATCAGCCCCAGCATTTT. Translating it yields CASRTGMSNQPQHF. The rearrangement joins TRBV12-3 or TRBV12-4 to TRBJ1-5; the match to TRBD1 covers 7 bases. The CDR3 totals 14 residues. After removal of 6 bases from V and 1 base from J, the junction contained 3 bases not matched to a gene.